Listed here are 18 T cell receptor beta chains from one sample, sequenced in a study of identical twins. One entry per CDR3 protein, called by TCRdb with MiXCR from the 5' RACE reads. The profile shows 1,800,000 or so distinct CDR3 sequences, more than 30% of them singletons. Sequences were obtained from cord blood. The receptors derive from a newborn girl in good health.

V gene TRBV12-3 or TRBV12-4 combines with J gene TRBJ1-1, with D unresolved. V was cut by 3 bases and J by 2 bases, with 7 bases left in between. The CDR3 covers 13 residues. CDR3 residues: CASSFQINTEAFF. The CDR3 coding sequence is TGTGCCAGCAGTTTTCAGATCAACACTGAAGCTTTCTTT.

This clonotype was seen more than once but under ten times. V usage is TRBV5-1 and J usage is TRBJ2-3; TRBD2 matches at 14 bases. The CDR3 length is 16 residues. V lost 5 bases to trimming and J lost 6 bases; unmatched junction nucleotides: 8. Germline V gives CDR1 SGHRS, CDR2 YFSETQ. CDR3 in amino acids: CASRRTSGGPFDTQYF. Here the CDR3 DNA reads TGCGCCAGCAGGCGGACTAGCGGGGGGCCATTTGATACGCAGTATTTT.

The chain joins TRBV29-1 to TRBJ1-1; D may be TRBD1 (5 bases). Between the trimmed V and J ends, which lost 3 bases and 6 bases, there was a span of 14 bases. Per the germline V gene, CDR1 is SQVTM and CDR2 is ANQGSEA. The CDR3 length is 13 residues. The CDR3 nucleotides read TGCAGCGTTGAGGCAGGGAAGGGCGCTGAAGCTTTCTTT. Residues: CSVEAGKGAEAFF.

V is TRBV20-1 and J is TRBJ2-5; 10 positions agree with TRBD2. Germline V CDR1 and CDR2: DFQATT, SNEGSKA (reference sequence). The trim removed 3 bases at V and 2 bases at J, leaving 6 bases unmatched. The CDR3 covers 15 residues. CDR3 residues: CSASLAGALQETQYF. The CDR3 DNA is TGCAGTGCTAGCCTAGCGGGAGCGCTACAAGAGACCCAGTACTTC.

The CDR3 nucleotides read TGTGCCAGCAGCGCAGACCCTACTAGCTACACCGGGGAGCTGTTTTTT. The encoded protein is CASSADPTSYTGELFF. This chain uses TRBV9 with TRBJ2-2; D perhaps matches TRBD2 (6 bases). Deletions cut 3 bases from V and 3 bases from J, with 15 bases between. Germline CDR1 and CDR2: SGDLS and YYNGEE. The CDR3 runs to 16 residues. Using reference TRBV9 and TRBJ2-2 for the parts outside the CDR3, the full variable domain is DSGVTQTPKHLITATGQRVTLRCSPRSGDLSVYWYQQSLDQGLQFLIQYYNGEERAKGNILERFSAQQFPDLHSELNLSSLELGDSALYFCASSADPTSYTGELFFGEGSRLTVL.

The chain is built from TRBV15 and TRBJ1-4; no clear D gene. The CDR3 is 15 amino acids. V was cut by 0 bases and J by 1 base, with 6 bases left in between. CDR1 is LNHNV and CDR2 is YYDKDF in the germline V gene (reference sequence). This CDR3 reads CATSRDLQTNEKLFF. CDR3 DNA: TGTGCCACCAGCAGAGATCTGCAAACTAATGAAAAACTGTTTTTT.

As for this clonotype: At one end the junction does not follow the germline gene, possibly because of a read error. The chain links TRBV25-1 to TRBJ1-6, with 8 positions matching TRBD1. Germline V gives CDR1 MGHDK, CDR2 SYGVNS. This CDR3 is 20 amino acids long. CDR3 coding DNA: TGTGCCAGCAGTGAACCCCGAGGACAGGGAAGGAGCTCCCATAATTCACCCCCCCACTTT. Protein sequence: CASSEPRGQGRSSHNSPPHF.

CDR3 residues: CASSRGKYSNQPQHF. The DNA for the CDR3 is TGTGCCAGCTCGAGGGGAAAATATAGCAATCAGCCCCAGCATTTT. V and J are TRBV27 and TRBJ1-5; tentative D call: TRBD1 (5 bases). Deletions cut 8 bases from V and 0 bases from J, with 14 bases between. There are 15 residues in the CDR3. From germline, CDR1 is MNHEY and CDR2 SMNVEV (reference sequence).

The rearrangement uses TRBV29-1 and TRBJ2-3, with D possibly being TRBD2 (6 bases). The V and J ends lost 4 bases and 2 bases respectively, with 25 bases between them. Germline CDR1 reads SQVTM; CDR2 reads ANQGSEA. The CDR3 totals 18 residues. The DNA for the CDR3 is TGCAGCGTTGTCGCGAAATACGGGGGACTCCCTTTCACAGATACGCAGTATTTT. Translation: CSVVAKYGGLPFTDTQYF.

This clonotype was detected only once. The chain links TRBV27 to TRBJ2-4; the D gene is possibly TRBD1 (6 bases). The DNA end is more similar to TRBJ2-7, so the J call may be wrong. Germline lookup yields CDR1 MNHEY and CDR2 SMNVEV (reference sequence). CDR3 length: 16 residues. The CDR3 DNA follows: TGTGCCAGCAGTTTAGCAGGGGCGTCGGGATTATACGAGCAGTACTTC. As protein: CASSLAGASGLYEQYF.

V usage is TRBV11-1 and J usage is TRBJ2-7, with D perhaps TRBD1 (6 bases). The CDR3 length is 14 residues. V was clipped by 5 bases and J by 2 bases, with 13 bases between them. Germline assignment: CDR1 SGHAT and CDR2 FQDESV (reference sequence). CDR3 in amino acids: CASSPTGATYEQYF. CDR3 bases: TGTGCCAGCAGCCCGACAGGAGCTACCTACGAGCAGTACTTC.

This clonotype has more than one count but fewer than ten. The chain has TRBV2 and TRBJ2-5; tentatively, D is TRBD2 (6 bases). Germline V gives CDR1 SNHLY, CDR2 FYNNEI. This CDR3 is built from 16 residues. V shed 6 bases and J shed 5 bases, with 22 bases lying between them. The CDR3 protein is CASRGLVSGLSETQYF. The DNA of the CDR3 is TGTGCCAGCAGGGGGTTAGTCAGCGGGTTGTCGGAGACCCAGTACTTC.

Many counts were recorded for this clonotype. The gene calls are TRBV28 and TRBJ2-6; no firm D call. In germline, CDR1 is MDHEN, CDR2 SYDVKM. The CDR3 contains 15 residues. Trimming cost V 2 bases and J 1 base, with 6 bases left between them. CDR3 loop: CASSLGASGANVLTF. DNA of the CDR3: TGTGCCAGCAGTTTAGGAGCATCTGGGGCCAACGTCCTGACTTTC.

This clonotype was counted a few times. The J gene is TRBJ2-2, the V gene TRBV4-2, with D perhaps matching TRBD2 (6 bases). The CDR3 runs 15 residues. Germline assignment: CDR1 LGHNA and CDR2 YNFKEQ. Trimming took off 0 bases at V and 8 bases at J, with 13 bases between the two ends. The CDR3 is CASSQEERTTGELFF. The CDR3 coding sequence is TGTGCCAGCAGCCAAGAAGAGAGGACTACAGGGGAGCTGTTTTTT.

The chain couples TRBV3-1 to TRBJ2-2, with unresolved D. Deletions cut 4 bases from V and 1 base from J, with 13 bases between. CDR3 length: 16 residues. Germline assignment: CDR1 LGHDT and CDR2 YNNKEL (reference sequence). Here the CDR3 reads CASSPSGLLNTGELFF. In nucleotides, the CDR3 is TGTGCCAGCAGCCCCTCAGGATTATTGAACACCGGGGAGCTGTTTTTT.

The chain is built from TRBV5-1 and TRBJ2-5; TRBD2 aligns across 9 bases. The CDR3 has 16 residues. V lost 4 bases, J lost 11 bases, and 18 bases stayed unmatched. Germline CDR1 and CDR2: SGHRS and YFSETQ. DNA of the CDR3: TGCGCCAGCAGCCCATATTCCGGGACTAGCCACAATGAGCAGTACTTC. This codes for CASSPYSGTSHNEQYF.

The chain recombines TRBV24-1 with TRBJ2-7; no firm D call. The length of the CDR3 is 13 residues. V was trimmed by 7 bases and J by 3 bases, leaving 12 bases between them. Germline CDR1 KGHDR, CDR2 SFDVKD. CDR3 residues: CATSPPHHYEQYF. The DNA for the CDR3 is TGTGCCACCAGCCCACCTCACCACTACGAGCAGTACTTC.

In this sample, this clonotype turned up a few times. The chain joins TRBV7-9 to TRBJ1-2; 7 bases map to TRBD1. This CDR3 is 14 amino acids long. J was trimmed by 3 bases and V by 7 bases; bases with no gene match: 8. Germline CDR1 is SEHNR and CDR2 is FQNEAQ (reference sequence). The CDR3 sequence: CASTGGTGDYGYTF. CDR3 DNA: TGTGCCAGCACGGGAGGAACAGGGGACTATGGCTACACCTTC.